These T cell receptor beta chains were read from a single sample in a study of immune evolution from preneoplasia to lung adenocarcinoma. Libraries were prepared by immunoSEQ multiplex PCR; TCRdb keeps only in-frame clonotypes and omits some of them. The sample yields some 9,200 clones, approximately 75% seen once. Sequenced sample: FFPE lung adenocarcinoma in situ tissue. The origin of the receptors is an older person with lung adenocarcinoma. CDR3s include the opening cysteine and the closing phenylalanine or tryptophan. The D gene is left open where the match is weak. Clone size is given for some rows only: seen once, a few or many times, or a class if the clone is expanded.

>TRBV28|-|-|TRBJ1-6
TGTGCCAGCAGGGACTCCGGACGGTATTCACCCCTCCACTTT
CASRDSGRYSPLHF
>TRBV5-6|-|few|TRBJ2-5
TGTGCCAGCAGCTCGGGACACCAAGAGACCCAGTACTTC
CASSSGHQETQYF
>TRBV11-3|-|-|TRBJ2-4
TGTGCCAGCAGCTTAAGAGGGCCAGTGGACATTCAGTACTTC
CASSLRGPVDIQYF
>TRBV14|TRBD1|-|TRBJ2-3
TGTGCCAGCAGCCAAAACAGGGGGGATACGCAGTATTTT
CASSQNRGDTQYF
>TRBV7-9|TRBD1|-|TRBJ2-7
TGTGCCAGCAGCTTAGCGGGACAGGGTTACGAGCAGTACTTC
CASSLAGQGYEQYF
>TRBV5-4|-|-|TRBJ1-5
TGTGCCAGCAGCTTGGATCCAGGTCAGCCCCAGCATTTT
CASSLDPGQPQHF
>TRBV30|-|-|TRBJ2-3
TGTGCCTGGAGGACTCCCCCCATGGATACGCAGTATTTT
CAWRTPPMDTQYF
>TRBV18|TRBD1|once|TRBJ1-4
TGTGCCAGCTCACCCCAGGGGGTGGACGGAAAACTGTTTTTT
CASSPQGVDGKLFF
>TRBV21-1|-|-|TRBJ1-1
TGTGCCAGCAGCAAAGGGGGGGGGACTGAAGCTTTCTTT
CASSKGGGTEAFF
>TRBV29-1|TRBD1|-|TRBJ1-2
TGCAGCGTTGAAGGCCAGGGGGGTGGCTACACCTTC
CSVEGQGGGYTF
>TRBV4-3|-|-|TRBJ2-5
TGCGCCAGCAGGAAAGGGCACACCGACGTGGAGACCCAGTACTTC
CASRKGHTDVETQYF
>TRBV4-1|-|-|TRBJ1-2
TGCGCCAGCAGCCTAACAACAGGGAACTATGGCTACACCTTC
CASSLTTGNYGYTF
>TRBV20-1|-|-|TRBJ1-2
TGCAGTGCTATGGGTGGTCATGGCTACACCTTC
CSAMGGHGYTF
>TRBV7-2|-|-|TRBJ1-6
TGTGCCAGCAGCTTAGGGTACCTTACAAATTCACCCCTCCACTTT
CASSLGYLTNSPLHF
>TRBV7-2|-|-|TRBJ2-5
TGTGCCAGCAGTTTCTTAGGAGGGAAAGAGACCCAGTACTTC
CASSFLGGKETQYF
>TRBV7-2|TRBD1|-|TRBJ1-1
TGTGCCAGCAGCTTAGCGACAGGGCTCACTGAAGCTTTCTTT
CASSLATGLTEAFF
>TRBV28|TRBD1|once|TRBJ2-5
TGTGCCAGCAGACAAGGGGGCGTAGAGACCCAGTACTTC
CASRQGGVETQYF
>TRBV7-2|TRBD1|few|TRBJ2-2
TGTGCCAGCGGACAACAGGGGGCTGGCGGGGAGCTGTTTTTT
CASGQQGAGGELFF
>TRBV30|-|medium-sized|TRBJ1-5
TGTGCCTGGAGGGGGGAAGCTTCCAATCAGCCCCAGCATTTT
CAWRGEASNQPQHF
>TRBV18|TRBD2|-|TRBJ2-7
TGTGCCAGCTCACCCCCGCCAGCGGGGGGAAACTATTTAATTACCTACGAGCAGTACTTC
CASSPPPAGGNYLITYEQYF
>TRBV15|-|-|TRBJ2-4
TGTGCCACCAGCACAATAGCCAAAAACATTCAGTACTTC
CATSTIAKNIQYF
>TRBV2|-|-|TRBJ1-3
TGTGCCAGCAGGAAGGGTTCTGGGCCTGGAAACACCATATATTTT
CASRKGSGPGNTIYF
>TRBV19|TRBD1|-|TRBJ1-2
TGTGCCAGTAGTAAAACGGGACAGGGCGCTGGCTACACCTTC
CASSKTGQGAGYTF
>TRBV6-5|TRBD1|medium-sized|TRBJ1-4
TGTGCCAGCAGTTACACGACAGGGGAAAATGAAAAACTGTTTTTT
CASSYTTGENEKLFF
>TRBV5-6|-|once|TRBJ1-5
TGTGCCAGCAGCTTGTGGTCGGGGGGTCGCAATCAGCCCCAGCATTTT
CASSLWSGGRNQPQHF
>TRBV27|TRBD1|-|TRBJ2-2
TGTGCCAGCAGTCCCACAGGGGGCCGGCTCGGGGAGCTGTTTTTT
CASSPTGGRLGELFF
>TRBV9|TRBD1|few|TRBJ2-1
TGTGCCAGCAGCCCCCGGGACAGGGCGCACAATGAGCAGTTCTTC
CASSPRDRAHNEQFF
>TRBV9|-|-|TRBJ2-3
TGTGCCAGTGGAGGGGCGATACTAGATACGCAGTATTTT
CASGGAILDTQYF
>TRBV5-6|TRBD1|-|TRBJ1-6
TGTGCCAGCAGCTACTCACCGACAGGGGGGAATTCACCCCTCCACTTT
CASSYSPTGGNSPLHF
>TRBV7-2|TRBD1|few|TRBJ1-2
TGTGCCAGCAGCTTATTAAGGGGACAGGGGGATGGCTACACCTTC
CASSLLRGQGDGYTF
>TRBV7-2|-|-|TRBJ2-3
TGTGCCAGCAGCTTAGCCCCCCTGAGCACAGATACGCAGTATTTT
CASSLAPLSTDTQYF
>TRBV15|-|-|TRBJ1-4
TGTGCCACCAGCAGAGTGTTGCAGGGGAATGAAAAACTGTTTTTT
CATSRVLQGNEKLFF
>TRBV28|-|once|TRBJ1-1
TGTGCCAGCAGCCCCACTACAGGGAGGACATTGAACACTGAAGCTTTCTTT
CASSPTTGRTLNTEAFF
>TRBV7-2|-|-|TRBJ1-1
TGTGCCAGCAGCCCCGTGGGGAACACTGAAGCTTTCTTT
CASSPVGNTEAFF
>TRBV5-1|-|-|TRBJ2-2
TGCGCCAGCAGCTTGGGTGGATCTTACACCGGGGAGCTGTTTTTT
CASSLGGSYTGELFF
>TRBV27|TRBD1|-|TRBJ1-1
TGTGCCAGCAGATTGACAGGGATTAAATTTATGAACACTGAAGCTTTCTTT
CASRLTGIKFMNTEAFF
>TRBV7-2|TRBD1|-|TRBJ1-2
TGTGCCAGCAGCTCCCCGACAGGGCCCTATGGCTACACCTTC
CASSSPTGPYGYTF
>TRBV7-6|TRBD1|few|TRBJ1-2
TGTGCCAGCAGCCCCAGGACAGGGGACGCCTATGGCTACACCTTC
CASSPRTGDAYGYTF
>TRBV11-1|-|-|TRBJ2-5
TGTGCCAGCAGCTCGACTACAAGCCCTTCGGGTTATCAAGAGACCCAGTACTTC
CASSSTTSPSGYQETQYF
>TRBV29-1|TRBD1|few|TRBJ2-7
TGCAGCGTTGTATTTGGGGGACAGGGGGCGTACGAGCAGTACTTC
CSVVFGGQGAYEQYF
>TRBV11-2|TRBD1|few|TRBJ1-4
TGTGCCAGCAGCGGGACAGATGAGGTTGAAAAACTGTTTTTT
CASSGTDEVEKLFF
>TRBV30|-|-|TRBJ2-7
TGTGCCTGGAGTTTAGGCCACGAGCAGTACTTC
CAWSLGHEQYF
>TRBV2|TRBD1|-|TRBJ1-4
TGTGCCAGCAGTGACGGACAGGACCGGGGAAAACTGTTTTTT
CASSDGQDRGKLFF
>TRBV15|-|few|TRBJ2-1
TGTGCCACCAGCAGAGATCTCGGGGGGCTCCCCGAGCAGTTCTTC
CATSRDLGGLPEQFF
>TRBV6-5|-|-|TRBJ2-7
TGTGCCAGCCGACTAGGGGGTACAGGGGTCTACGAGCAGTACTTC
CASRLGGTGVYEQYF
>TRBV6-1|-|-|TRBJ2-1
TGTGCCAGCAATATCGGCAATGAGCAGTTCTTC
CASNIGNEQFF
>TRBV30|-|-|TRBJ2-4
TGTGCCTGGAGTGTCGGGGGACAGTCAAACATTCAGTACTTC
CAWSVGGQSNIQYF
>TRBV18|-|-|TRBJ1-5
TGTGCCAGCTCACCAGGCCAGAATTATCAGCCCCAGCATTTT
CASSPGQNYQPQHF